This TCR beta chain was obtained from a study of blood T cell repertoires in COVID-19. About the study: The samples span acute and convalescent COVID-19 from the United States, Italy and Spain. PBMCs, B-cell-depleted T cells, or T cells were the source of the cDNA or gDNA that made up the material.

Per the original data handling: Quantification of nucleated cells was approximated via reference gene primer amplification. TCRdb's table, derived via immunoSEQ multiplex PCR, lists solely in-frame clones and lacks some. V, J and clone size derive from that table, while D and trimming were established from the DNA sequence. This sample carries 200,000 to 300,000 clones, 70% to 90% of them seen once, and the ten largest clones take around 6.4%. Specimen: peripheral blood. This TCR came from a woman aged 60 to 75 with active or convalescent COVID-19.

Here the CDR3 reads CASSISLARRIGELFF. The CDR3 DNA sequence: TGTGCCAGTAGTATATCACTAGCGAGACGAATCGGGGAGCTGTTTTTT. This chain joins TRBV19 and TRBJ2-2; 7 positions agree with TRBD2. CDR1 is LNHDA, CDR2 SQIVND, per germline (reference sequence). Trimming removed 2 bases from V and 7 bases from J; junction bases left unmatched: 10. CDR3 length: 16 residues.